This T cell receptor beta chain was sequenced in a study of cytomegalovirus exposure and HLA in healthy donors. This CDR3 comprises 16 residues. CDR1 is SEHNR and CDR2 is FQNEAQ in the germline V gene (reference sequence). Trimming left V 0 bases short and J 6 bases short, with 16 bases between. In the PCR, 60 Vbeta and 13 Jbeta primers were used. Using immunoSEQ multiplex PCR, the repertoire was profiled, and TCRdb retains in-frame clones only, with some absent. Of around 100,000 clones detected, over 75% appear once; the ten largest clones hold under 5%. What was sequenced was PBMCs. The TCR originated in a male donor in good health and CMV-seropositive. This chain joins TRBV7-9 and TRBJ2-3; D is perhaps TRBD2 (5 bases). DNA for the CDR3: TGTGCCAGCAGCTTAGCGCGCGGGTCGGTAGGTGATACGCAGTATTTT. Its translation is CASSLARGSVGDTQYF. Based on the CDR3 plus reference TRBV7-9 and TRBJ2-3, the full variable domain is DTGVSQNPRHKITKRGQNVTFRCDPISEHNRLYWYRQTLGQGPEFLTYFQNEAQLEKSRLLSDRFSAERPKGSFSTLEIQRTEQGDSAMYLCASSLARGSVGDTQYFGPGTRLTVL.